These 26 T cell receptor beta chains originate from one sample sequenced in a study of regulatory T cells in long-lasting Graves disease. Noted time point: newly diagnosed GD, antithyroid drugs for less than 3 months. PBMCs provided the RNA from which the TCR library was made. For TCR beta, libraries came from iRepertoire HTBI primers and Arm-PCR of CDR3 regions. TCRdb recomputed calls from the multiplex PCR reads with MiXCR, one row per CDR3 protein. The sample includes 350,000 to 550,000 distinct CDR3 sequences, around 17% of them seen just once. These data were likewise used in another study, on T cells in Graves' hyperthyroidism and ophthalmopathy.

The specimen comprised peripheral blood mononuclear cells (PBMCs), sampled at new diagnosis, from a patient treated with antithyroid drugs. Receptor source: a woman under 30 with Graves disease.

This clonotype appeared many times. The chain recombines TRBV29-1 with TRBJ2-3; D might be TRBD2 (6 bases). The CDR3 length is 14 residues. V lost 4 bases, J lost 1 base, and 12 bases lay in between. The V gene's germline CDR1 is SQVTM and CDR2 ANQGSEA. The CDR3 DNA follows: TGCAGCGTTGTTTTGCGGGGTCGCACAGATACGCAGTATTTT. Encoded protein: CSVVLRGRTDTQYF.

At least ten counts were recorded for this clonotype. The chain joins TRBV12-3 or TRBV12-4 to TRBJ1-5; D not resolved. V lost 7 bases, J lost 5 bases, and 15 bases lay in between. This CDR3 has 14 residues. The CDR3 DNA reads TGTGCCAGCACTCAGTTAGGGTGGGATCAGCCCCAGCATTTT. Translated: CASTQLGWDQPQHF.

This clonotype has ten or more counts. The chain uses TRBV12-3 or TRBV12-4 and TRBJ1-1; 7 bases fit TRBD1. The CDR3 extends over 14 amino acids. Trimming removed 7 bases from V and 1 base from J; junction bases left unmatched: 6. The CDR3 DNA follows: TGTGCCAGCACCTCGGACAGGCAGAACACTGAAGCTTTCTTT. Encoded protein: CASTSDRQNTEAFF.

The chain employs TRBV27 and TRBJ1-5, with 8 bases aligning to TRBD1. The CDR3 consists of 13 residues. J gave up 4 bases and V 4 bases, and 0 bases lay outside the gene matches. CDR1 is MNHEY, CDR2 SMNVEV, per germline (reference sequence). The CDR3 is CASSWDRNQPQHF. CDR3 bases: TGTGCCAGCAGTTGGGACAGGAATCAGCCCCAGCATTTT.

This clonotype was picked up a small number of times. V is TRBV27 and J is TRBJ2-7, with 7 bases that match TRBD2. V was clipped by 2 bases and J by 5 bases; unmatched bases: 3. CDR3 size: 13 residues. CDR1 MNHEY and CDR2 SMNVEV come from the germline V gene (reference sequence). The CDR3 reads CASSLAGVNEQYF. The DNA for the CDR3 is TGTGCCAGCAGTTTAGCGGGGGTGAACGAGCAGTACTTC.

This clonotype was counted once. A much larger clone sits a single nucleotide away, making a read error possible. The V gene is TRBV7-2, the J gene TRBJ1-4; D is uncertain. There are 13 residues in the CDR3. CDR1 is SGHTA and CDR2 is FQGNSA in the germline V gene. Deletions cut 5 bases from V and 12 bases from J, with 16 bases between. The CDR3 sequence is CASSPGRPEELFF. The CDR3 region has the DNA TGTGCCAGCAGCCCTGGACGGCCCGAAGAACTGTTTTTT.

This clonotype was found many times. V is TRBV10-3 and J is TRBJ2-7, with 9 nucleotides matching TRBD2. CDR1 ENHRY and CDR2 SYGVKD come from the germline V gene. V was clipped by 3 bases and J by 3 bases; unmatched bases: 6. This CDR3 is 15 amino acids long. The CDR3 DNA follows: TGTGCCATCAGTGACCTGACTAGCGGTTTCTACGAGCAGTACTTC. Translating gives CAISDLTSGFYEQYF.

Concerning this clonotype itself: A read error may be the cause here, since a much bigger clone is one base away. This rearrangement joins TRBV30 to TRBJ2-3; D remains ambiguous. The J call is in doubt because the DNA end fits TRBJ2-1 better. The CDR3 has 12 amino acids. CDR1 GTSNPN and CDR2 SVGIG come from the germline V gene (reference sequence). The CDR3 DNA sequence: TGTGCCTGGAGTGCATCCCTCTATGAGCAGTTCTTC. Translated, it gives CAWSASLYEQFF.

This clonotype was recorded at least ten times. The V call is TRBV28, the J call TRBJ1-2, with D unresolved. The CDR3 is 12 amino acids. CDR1 is MDHEN and CDR2 is SYDVKM in the germline V gene. Trimming removed 2 bases from V and 8 bases from J, with 9 bases in between. The CDR3 loop is CASSLAGLGYTF. The CDR3 DNA is TGTGCCAGCAGTTTAGCGGGCTTGGGCTACACCTTC.

The chain combines TRBV19 with TRBJ1-1; D gene uncertain. Per germline, CDR1 LNHDA and CDR2 SQIVND (reference sequence). With 5 bases removed from V and 4 bases from J, the gap between germline ends came to 17 bases. CDR3 length equals 15 residues. For the CDR3, the DNA is TGTGCCAGTAGTTTAGGAGGGAAGGCGGCCACTGAAGCTTTCTTT. This gives the protein CASSLGGKAATEAFF. The variable domain in full, completed from reference TRBV19 and TRBJ1-1, reads DGGITQSPKYLFRKEGQNVTLSCEQNLNHDAMYWYRQDPGQGLRLIYYSQIVNDFQKGDIAEGYSVSREKKESFPLTVTSAQKNPTAFYLCASSLGGKAATEAFFGQGTRLTVV.

This clonotype was seen more than once but under ten times. The rearrangement uses TRBV29-1 and TRBJ1-5; unclear D gene. The CDR3 sequence is 13 residues long. Trimming took off 0 bases at V and 2 bases at J, with 5 bases between the two ends. Germline lookup yields CDR1 SQVTM and CDR2 ANQGSEA. The CDR3 DNA follows: TGCAGCGTTGAAGAAGGTGGCAATCAGCCCCAGCATTTT. It yields the protein CSVEEGGNQPQHF.

This clonotype was counted many times. The V gene is TRBV3-1, the J gene TRBJ2-1; TRBD2 is a possible D gene (6 bases). CDR1 is LGHDT and CDR2 is YNNKEL in the germline V gene (reference sequence). The CDR3 is 12 residues long. V was trimmed by 6 bases and J by 11 bases, leaving 14 bases between them. The CDR3 reads CASREKTSKQFF. In nucleotides, the CDR3 is TGTGCCAGCAGAGAAAAGACTAGTAAGCAGTTCTTC.

This clonotype was seen only a few times. The genes are TRBV18 and TRBJ2-1; possibly TRBD2 for D (6 bases). CDR1 and CDR2 (germline): KGHSH, LQKENI. The CDR3 has 14 residues. V shed 3 bases and J shed 4 bases, with 10 bases lying between them. CDR3 sequence: CASSPGGLYNEQFF. CDR3 in DNA: TGTGCCAGCTCACCTGGCGGACTATACAATGAGCAGTTCTTC.

This clonotype was recorded at least ten times. This sequence joins TRBV11-3 and TRBJ2-2; D not resolved. Germline V gene lookup returns CDR1 SGHNT and CDR2 YENEEA. This CDR3 is built from 9 residues. V was trimmed by 5 bases and J by 15 bases, leaving 7 bases between them. The CDR3 sequence is CASSPWLFF. Here the CDR3 DNA reads TGTGCCAGCAGCCCCTGGTTGTTTTTT. Variable domain in full (rest from reference TRBV11-3 and TRBJ2-2): EAGVVQSPRYKIIEKKQPVAFWCNPISGHNTLYWYLQNLGQGPELLIRYENEEAVDDSQLPKDRFSAERLKGVDSTLKIQPAELGDSAVYLCASSPWLFFGEGSRLTVL.

This chain uses TRBV15 with TRBJ1-4; D perhaps matches TRBD1 (5 bases). The CDR3 totals 15 residues. Trimming removed 0 bases from V and 5 bases from J, with 10 bases in between. The V gene's germline CDR1 is LNHNV and CDR2 YYDKDF (reference sequence). The CDR3 sequence: CATSRDVRGNEKLFF. CDR3 DNA sequence: TGTGCCACCAGCAGAGATGTACGGGGGAATGAAAAACTGTTTTTT.

This clonotype was counted at least ten times. The chain uses TRBV4-1 and TRBJ2-2, with 7 bases identical to TRBD1. The germline V gene has CDR1 MGHRA and CDR2 YSYEKL. J was trimmed by 5 bases and V by 4 bases; bases with no gene match: 7. This CDR3 has 15 amino acids. The CDR3 here is CASSREGAGTGELFF. In DNA form, the CDR3 reads TGCGCCAGCAGCCGTGAGGGGGCAGGGACCGGGGAGCTGTTTTTT.

This clonotype was observed a handful of times. The chain uses TRBV12-5 and TRBJ2-7; D is possibly TRBD2 (7 bases). The V and J ends lost 7 bases and 2 bases respectively, with 15 bases between them. This CDR3 comprises 14 residues. The germline V gene has CDR1 LGHNT and CDR2 FRNRAP. CDR3 region: CASALGGVPYEQYF. The CDR3 DNA is TGTGCTAGTGCCCTAGGGGGGGTGCCCTACGAGCAGTACTTC. The complete variable domain, with remaining parts taken from reference TRBV12-5 and TRBJ2-7, reads DARVTQTPRHKVTEMGQEVTMRCQPILGHNTVFWYRQTMMQGLELLAYFRNRAPLDDSGMPKDRFSAEMPDATLATLKIQPSEPRDSAVYFCASALGGVPYEQYFGPGTRLTVT.

This clonotype was counted many times. The chain recombines TRBV7-2 with TRBJ2-5; D unclear. The ends were cut back, 5 bases at V and 5 bases at J, with 18 bases in the middle. The length of the CDR3 is 15 residues. Germline CDR1 SGHTA, CDR2 FQGNSA. The CDR3 is CASSLNGALQETQYF. The CDR3, as DNA: TGTGCCAGCAGCCTCAACGGAGCTCTCCAGGAGACCCAGTACTTC.

The gene calls are TRBV9 and TRBJ2-5; D is perhaps TRBD1 (6 bases). This CDR3 has 14 amino acids. Germline lookup yields CDR1 SGDLS and CDR2 YYNGEE. The V end was cut by 5 bases, the J end by 2 bases, with 13 bases between. This chain's CDR3 is CASSFGTRQETQYF. In DNA, the CDR3 is TGTGCCAGCAGTTTTGGGACACGACAAGAGACCCAGTACTTC.

The sample holds many counts of this clonotype. The V and J genes are TRBV7-2 and TRBJ2-1; 7 positions match TRBD1. J lost 5 bases, V lost 3 bases, and 4 bases had no gene match. This CDR3 contains 14 residues. Per germline, CDR1 SGHTA and CDR2 FQGNSA. The CDR3 nucleotides read TGTGCCAGCAGCTTCTACAGGGGTAACAATGAGCAGTTCTTC. It specifies CASSFYRGNNEQFF.

The J gene is TRBJ2-7, the V gene TRBV13; 7 bases match TRBD1. CDR1 PRHDT and CDR2 FYEKMQ come from the germline V gene (reference sequence). The ends lost 5 bases at V and 3 bases at J; junction bases unmatched: 7. This CDR3 has 14 residues. CDR3 sequence (DNA): TGTGCCAGCAGCATAACCGGGACAGACTACGAGCAGTACTTC. This sequence encodes CASSITGTDYEQYF. The entire variable domain, with the rest obtained from reference TRBV13 and TRBJ2-7, is as follows: AAGVIQSPRHLIKEKRETATLKCYPIPRHDTVYWYQQGPGQDPQFLISFYEKMQSDKGSIPDRFSAQQFSDYHSELNMSSLELGDSALYFCASSITGTDYEQYFGPGTRLTVT.

This clonotype was detected many times. The chain links TRBV10-1 to TRBJ2-1, with D possibly being TRBD1 (5 bases). The germline V gene has CDR1 WNHNN and CDR2 SYGVQD (reference sequence). The CDR3 contains 16 residues. V was clipped by 3 bases and J by 2 bases, with 14 bases between them. The CDR3 protein is CASSENPWTTYNEQFF. CDR3 in DNA: TGCGCCAGCAGTGAAAATCCTTGGACAACCTACAATGAGCAGTTCTTC.

The chain joins TRBV10-1 to TRBJ2-3; 7 positions match TRBD2. CDR3 length: 15 residues. V was pared by 8 bases and J by 0 bases, with 8 bases of the junction left unmatched. Looked up from germline, CDR1 is WNHNN and CDR2 is SYGVQD (reference sequence). The DNA of the CDR3 is TGCGCCAGCGGGCCTAGCGGTACTAGCACAGATACGCAGTATTTT. This gives the protein CASGPSGTSTDTQYF.

This clonotype was detected many times. The chain is built from TRBV7-2 and TRBJ2-7; maybe TRBD1 (6 bases). The CDR3 runs to 15 residues. V lost 5 bases and J lost 3, with 17 bases in between. Germline assignment: CDR1 SGHTA and CDR2 FQGNSA. CDR3: CASSRSGTFGYEQYF. CDR3 DNA: TGTGCCAGCAGCCGTTCCGGGACATTCGGCTACGAGCAGTACTTC.

This clonotype was found a few times. V gene TRBV7-2 combines with J gene TRBJ2-2, with 14 positions matching TRBD2. Germline V gene sequence: CDR1 SGHTA, CDR2 FQGNSA. The CDR3 runs 18 residues. Trimming cost V 5 bases and J 6 bases; bases outside gene matches: 11. CDR3 coding DNA: TGTGCCAGCAGCCAGGGGTCCGGACTAGCGGGAGGTCCCGGGGAGCTGTTTTTT. As protein: CASSQGSGLAGGPGELFF. The whole variable domain, filled in from reference TRBV7-2 and TRBJ2-2, reads GAGVSQSPSNKVTEKGKDVELRCDPISGHTALYWYRQSLGQGLEFLIYFQGNSAPDKSGLPSDRFSAERTGGSVSTLTIQRTQQEDSAVYLCASSQGSGLAGGPGELFFGEGSRLTVL.

This clonotype appeared a few times. The chain is built from TRBV19 and TRBJ1-5; D perhaps matches TRBD1 (5 bases). Per germline, CDR1 LNHDA and CDR2 SQIVND (reference sequence). The CDR3 covers 13 residues. Trimming pared 4 bases from V and 3 bases from J, leaving 7 bases between. CDR3 residues: CASSTGTNQPQHF. DNA for the CDR3: TGTGCCAGTAGTACGGGGACCAATCAGCCCCAGCATTTT. Full variable domain (missing parts from reference TRBV19 and TRBJ1-5): DGGITQSPKYLFRKEGQNVTLSCEQNLNHDAMYWYRQDPGQGLRLIYYSQIVNDFQKGDIAEGYSVSREKKESFPLTVTSAQKNPTAFYLCASSTGTNQPQHFGDGTRLSIL.